A selection of T cell receptor beta chains follows, all from one sample in a study of T cell repertoires in cytomegalovirus infection. These TCRs are of unknown antigen specificity. TCRdb reprocessed the reads via MiXCR and lists one record per CDR3 protein. The sample holds about 570,000 distinct CDR3 sequences, 40% seen once. The starting material was cultured PBMCs, obtained from culture after CMV antigen stimulation. Every receptor here comes from a human donor in good health (CMV status not recorded). Some clones in this sample may be carry-over from other donors' samples. Each CDR3 is given with its conserved first and last residue. The D gene is left open where the match is weak. A row's size may be missing; if present it is once, few, many or a size class.

j_gene | abundance | d_gene | v_gene | CDR3nt | CDR3aa
TRBJ1-5 | NA | NA | TRBV27 | TGTGCCAGCAGTTTGACGGGGGCGCAGGGACAGCCCCAGCATTTT | CASSLTGAQGQPQHF
TRBJ1-5 | NA | NA | TRBV28 | TGTGCCAGCAACCCTCCCCGGGGAAGCAATCAGCCCCAGCATTTT | CASNPPRGSNQPQHF
TRBJ1-2 | few | NA | TRBV7-8 | TGTGCCAGCAGCTTCTCTACGATCATGGTCGGCTACACCTTC | CASSFSTIMVGYTF
TRBJ2-5 | NA | TRBD2 | TRBV20-1 | TGCAGTGCTAGTAGGCTAGCGGGGGAGACCCAGTACTTC | CSASRLAGETQYF
TRBJ2-5 | few | NA | TRBV7-8 | TGTGCCAGCAGCTTATCGGGGGCCTGGGAGACCCAGTACTTC | CASSLSGAWETQYF
TRBJ2-7 | NA | TRBD1 | TRBV4-3 | TGCGCCAGCAGCCAAGCTACGGGACAGCGGAGCTCCTACGAGCAGTACTTC | CASSQATGQRSSYEQYF
TRBJ2-3 | few | TRBD1 | TRBV12-3/TRBV12-4 | TGTGCCAGCAGTCCCGGGACAGGGTGGTCCACAGATACGCAGTATTTT | CASSPGTGWSTDTQYF
TRBJ2-7 | NA | TRBD2 | TRBV7-2 | TGTGCCAGCACGCCAAAGGGAGGGAGGACTCCCCTCGAGCAGTACTTC | CASTPKGGRTPLEQYF
TRBJ2-3 | NA | NA | TRBV5-1 | TGCGCCAGCAGCTTGACCCCCAAAAATACGCAGTATTTT | CASSLTPKNTQYF
TRBJ2-3 | NA | TRBD2 | TRBV7-4 | TGTGCCAGCACCAAAGACAGGATAGCGGGGCCACGCACAGATACGCAGTATTTT | CASTKDRIAGPRTDTQYF
TRBJ2-7 | NA | NA | TRBV12-3/TRBV12-4 | TGTGCCAGCAGAGGACACAGCTCCTACGAGCAGTACTTC | CASRGHSSYEQYF
TRBJ2-1 | NA | TRBD1 | TRBV7-2 | TGTGCCAGCAGCCCCGACAGGGTTTTAAATGAGCAGTTCTTC | CASSPDRVLNEQFF
TRBJ2-2 | few | NA | TRBV7-6 | TGTGCCAGCAGCTATCAACTGGGAGCGTCGAACACCGGGGAGCTGTTTTTT | CASSYQLGASNTGELFF
TRBJ1-1 | NA | NA | TRBV2 | TGTGCCAGCAGTACCCGCTCTGAAGCTTTCTTT | CASSTRSEAFF
TRBJ2-3 | NA | NA | TRBV4-2 | TGTGCCAGCAGCCAAGTTAGCGAGCACCAAATGCCCTCAGATACGCAGTATTTT | CASSQVSEHQMPSDTQYF
TRBJ1-2 | few | NA | TRBV12-3/TRBV12-4 | TGTGCCAGCACTACATTGGACACCTCCCGGCTTTGGGGCTACACCTTC | CASTTLDTSRLWGYTF
TRBJ2-3 | NA | TRBD1 | TRBV6-1 | TGTGCCAGCGATCAGGGACAGACAAGCACAGATACGCAGTATTTT | CASDQGQTSTDTQYF
TRBJ1-5 | few | NA | TRBV27 | TGTGCCAGCAGAGTGGGGGATCAGCCCCAGCATTTT | CASRVGDQPQHF
TRBJ2-1 | many | TRBD2 | TRBV11-2 | TGTGCCAGCAGTCCCACCGAGCGGGGGGGGGACAATGAGCAGTTCTTC | CASSPTERGGDNEQFF
TRBJ2-5 | NA | NA | TRBV10-3 | TGTGCCATCAGTGAGGGGGCTGGCCAAGAGACCCAGTACTTC | CAISEGAGQETQYF
TRBJ1-5 | NA | NA | TRBV20-1 | TGCAGTGCTCCCCGGGACGGAGATCAGCCCCAGCATTTT | CSAPRDGDQPQHF
TRBJ2-3 | many | NA | TRBV7-8 | TGTGCCAGCAGCATACAGGGTCGAGGCACAGATACGCAGTATTTT | CASSIQGRGTDTQYF
TRBJ2-1 | once | TRBD1 | TRBV5-8 | TGTGCCGGGAGAGTACAGGGGAGTTTTGACAATGAGCAGTTCTTC | CAGRVQGSFDNEQFF
TRBJ2-5 | NA | NA | TRBV5-4 | TGTGCCAGCAGCTTGCCTGGCGGACTCCAAGAGACCCAGTACTTC | CASSLPGGLQETQYF
TRBJ2-3 | NA | NA | TRBV28 | TGTGCCAGCAGTTTCGGACTATACACAGATACGCAGTATTTT | CASSFGLYTDTQYF
TRBJ2-5 | many | NA | TRBV7-2 | TGTGCCAGCAGCTTAGGCACAGCCCAAGAGACCCAGTACTTC | CASSLGTAQETQYF
TRBJ2-1 | few | TRBD1 | TRBV12-3/TRBV12-4 | TGTGCCAGCAGCTCCAGACAGGGGGCTGAGGGTGAGCAGTTCTTC | CASSSRQGAEGEQFF
TRBJ2-1 | NA | TRBD2 | TRBV6-1 | TGTGCCAGCAGGTCTAGCGGGAGTTTGAATGAGCAGTTCTTC | CASRSSGSLNEQFF
TRBJ2-2 | NA | TRBD1 | TRBV19 | TGTGCCAGTAGCCGCGACAGGGGGGACACCGGGGAGCTGTTTTTT | CASSRDRGDTGELFF
TRBJ2-1 | NA | NA | TRBV4-1 | TGCGCCAGCAGCCACCATCCGACCATTTCTCCCAACAATGAGCAGTTCTTC | CASSHHPTISPNNEQFF
TRBJ2-3 | NA | TRBD2 | TRBV7-2 | TGTGCCAGCAGCTTAGCCCCGCTAGCCCGACTAGCCGCTAGCACAGATACGCAGTATTTT | CASSLAPLARLAASTDTQYF
TRBJ2-7 | NA | NA | TRBV7-2 | TGTGCCAGCAGACCAAGACAGGCCTCCTACGAGCAGTACTTC | CASRPRQASYEQYF
TRBJ1-2 | NA | NA | TRBV5-4 | TGTGCCAGCAGCTTGGAACCAGGCCGTGGGGGCTACACCTTC | CASSLEPGRGGYTF
TRBJ1-2 | NA | NA | TRBV25-1 | TGTGCCAGCAGTCAGGGGTGGAACTATGGCTACACCTTC | CASSQGWNYGYTF
TRBJ2-1 | NA | NA | TRBV19 | TGTGCCAGTAGTCGGGGACTTCCCTCCTACAATGAGCAGTTCTTC | CASSRGLPSYNEQFF
TRBJ2-3 | NA | NA | TRBV4-1 | TGCGCCAGCAGCCAAGTTTTATCTAGCGTGCGTCCAGATACGCAGTATTTT | CASSQVLSSVRPDTQYF
TRBJ2-3 | NA | NA | TRBV11-3 | TGTGCCAGCAGCTTAAGAGAGGCAGGGAGAGATACGCAGTATTTT | CASSLREAGRDTQYF
TRBJ2-2 | NA | NA | TRBV7-2 | TGTGCCAGCAGATCGGGCCCCTACTCCGGGGAGCTGTTTTTT | CASRSGPYSGELFF
TRBJ1-2 | few | NA | TRBV7-2 | TGTGCCAGCAGCCCAGGTCGGGGAGGCTCAGTGAGTGGCTACACCTTC | CASSPGRGGSVSGYTF
TRBJ1-4 | few | NA | TRBV5-1 | TGCGCCAGCAGCCCGGGGGCAGGGAGTTTAAAACTGTTTTTT | CASSPGAGSLKLFF
TRBJ1-1 | NA | NA | TRBV19 | TGTGCCAGTAGCCGCGGGGATCGGCAAGCTTTCTTT | CASSRGDRQAFF
TRBJ1-5 | few | NA | TRBV6-1 | TGTGCCAGCAGTGAAGACGTTAGGGCAGTACGTCAGCCCCAGCATTTT | CASSEDVRAVRQPQHF
TRBJ2-7 | NA | NA | TRBV11-3 | TGTGCCAGCAGCCGATTGACAGGGAGGTCCTACGAGCAGTACTTC | CASSRLTGRSYEQYF
TRBJ2-5 | NA | NA | TRBV7-2 | TGTGCCAGCAGCTTAATGTCGGGGCTCGAGACCCAGTACTTC | CASSLMSGLETQYF
TRBJ2-3 | NA | TRBD2 | TRBV20-1 | TGCAGTGCTAAGCGGGGGGGCGGTTCAGATACGCAGTATTTT | CSAKRGGGSDTQYF
TRBJ2-7 | NA | NA | TRBV7-4 | TGTGCCAGCAGCTTACCGACGGACATTCAGATATACTCCTACGAGCAGTACTTC | CASSLPTDIQIYSYEQYF
TRBJ2-1 | NA | TRBD2 | TRBV11-1 | TGTGCCAGCAGTTTGCGGGGGCTAGCGGGGGGGCACAATGAGCAGTTCTTC | CASSLRGLAGGHNEQFF
TRBJ1-1 | few | NA | TRBV4-3 | TGCGCCAGCAGCCAAGTGGCGGGGCCTGGGGAAGCTTTCTTT | CASSQVAGPGEAFF
TRBJ2-1 | NA | NA | TRBV27 | TGTGCCAGCAAGGAGGTGAATGAGCAGTTCTTC | CASKEVNEQFF
TRBJ2-3 | once | NA | TRBV2 | TGTGCCAGCACAATAGCGGTCACAGATACGCAGTATTTT | CASTIAVTDTQYF
TRBJ2-5 | NA | NA | TRBV19 | TGTGCCAGTAGTATCGGACCAGGAGGGGCCCAGTACTTC | CASSIGPGGAQYF
TRBJ2-1 | NA | NA | TRBV4-1 | TGCGCCAGCAGCCAAGATCCCACTCTAAGCTCCTACAATGAGCAGTTCTTC | CASSQDPTLSSYNEQFF
TRBJ2-2 | NA | NA | TRBV11-3 | TGTGCCAGCAGCCCCTGGACGGGGAACACCGGGGAGCTGTTTTTT | CASSPWTGNTGELFF
TRBJ2-3 | many | NA | TRBV7-2 | TGTGCCAGCAGCACCAATGGGTTCACAGATACGCAGTATTTT | CASSTNGFTDTQYF
TRBJ2-7 | few | NA | TRBV27 | TGTGCCAGCTCCCTCCTGGGGGGGCCAAACGAGCAGTACTTC | CASSLLGGPNEQYF
TRBJ2-7 | NA | NA | TRBV29-1 | TGCAGCGTGAAGACTTTAACCTACGAGCAGTACTTC | CSVKTLTYEQYF
TRBJ1-1 | few | TRBD1 | TRBV28 | TGTGCCAGCTGGACAGGAGTTAGTTCCCTTAACACTGAAGCTTTCTTT | CASWTGVSSLNTEAFF
TRBJ1-2 | once | NA | TRBV5-5 | TGTGCCAGCAGCTTGGAGCGCCGGACACGGCGAACTTTC | CASSLERRTRRTF
TRBJ2-4 | NA | NA | TRBV3-1 | TGTGCCAGCAGCCCCGGGACTTTCCGCGCCAAAAACATTCAGTACTTC | CASSPGTFRAKNIQYF
TRBJ1-6 | NA | NA | TRBV6-1 | TGTGCCAGCAGTGATTGGCCGCGAAGCTCCTATAATTCACCCCTCCACTTT | CASSDWPRSSYNSPLHF